Shown below are 24 T cell receptor beta chains from a single sample sequenced in a study of CD8 T cells in ankylosing spondylitis. Via MiXCR, TCRdb re-called the 5' RACE reads, giving one row per CDR3 protein. The sample contains 150,000 to 200,000 distinct CDR3 sequences, around 17% of which appear only once. The sequenced material came from blood, either unsorted or a sorted T cell fraction (not recorded which). The source of these receptors is a male donor with ankylosing spondylitis or in good health (not recorded which).

CDR3 region: CSATGPFGRSNQPQHF. CDR3 sequence (DNA): TGCAGTGCTACAGGTCCCTTCGGTCGTAGCAATCAGCCCCAGCATTTT. This chain connects TRBV20-1 to TRBJ1-5; no definite D call. V was trimmed by 4 bases and J by 0 bases, leaving 16 bases between them. This CDR3 has 16 residues. Germline V gene data show CDR1 as DFQATT and CDR2 as SNEGSKA (reference sequence).

This clonotype came up a few times. The chain has TRBV18 and TRBJ1-4, with a tentative D call TRBD1 (5 bases). V dropped 2 bases and J dropped 4 bases, with 8 bases sitting between them. CDR1 is KGHSH, CDR2 LQKENI, per germline. CDR3 length: 14 residues. For the CDR3, the DNA is TGTGCCAGCTCACCATGGGACGGTAATGAAAAACTGTTTTTT. It codes for CASSPWDGNEKLFF.

The genes are TRBV7-9 and TRBJ2-3, with 8 bases fitting TRBD2. The germline V gene has CDR1 SEHNR and CDR2 FQNEAQ (reference sequence). The CDR3 loop spans 12 amino acids. The junction had 2 bases not matched to a gene; V was cut back by 7 bases and J by 5 bases. CDR3: CASNSGGDTQYF. The CDR3 nucleotides are TGTGCCAGCAACAGCGGGGGAGATACGCAGTATTTT.

This clonotype was detected many times. J is TRBJ1-1 and V is TRBV20-1, with TRBD1 as a possible D gene (6 bases). Trimming shortened V by 8 bases and J by 0 bases, and 13 bases separated the two germline ends. CDR1 and CDR2 from the germline V gene are DFQATT and SNEGSKA (reference sequence). This CDR3 comprises 13 residues. The CDR3 nucleotides are TGCAGTTGCGGGGGCGGGATGAACACTGAAGCTTTCTTT. Encoded protein: CSCGGGMNTEAFF.

This clonotype occurred many times. The V and J genes are TRBV29-1 and TRBJ1-2; tentatively, D is TRBD1 (5 bases). Trimming cost V 3 bases and J 3 bases, with 14 bases left between them. This CDR3 has 14 amino acids. Germline CDR1 and CDR2: SQVTM and ANQGSEA. CDR3 sequence: CSVDSGGTYYGYTF. DNA for the CDR3: TGCAGCGTTGACTCGGGAGGGACCTACTATGGCTACACCTTC. Together with reference TRBV29-1 and TRBJ1-2, the CDR3 gives the full variable domain: SAVISQKPSRDICQRGTSLTIQCQVDSQVTMMFWYRQQPGQSLTLIATANQGSEATYESGFVIDKFPISRPNLTFSTLTVSNMSPEDSSIYLCSVDSGGTYYGYTFGSGTRLTVV.

This clonotype was seen only a few times. This chain uses TRBV2 with TRBJ1-2; 9 nucleotides align to TRBD1. Germline loops: CDR1 SNHLY, CDR2 FYNNEI. This CDR3 region has 13 residues. V dropped 5 bases and J dropped 8; count of bases not matched to a gene: 6. This CDR3 reads CASSHGQGRGYTF. DNA of the CDR3: TGTGCCAGCAGTCACGGACAGGGGAGAGGCTACACCTTC.

This clonotype was recorded a few times. CDR3 bases: TGCGCCAGCAGCTTGGCCGCTAGCGGACTCCAAGAGACCCAGTACTTC. Residues: CASSLAASGLQETQYF. This chain uses TRBV5-1 with TRBJ2-5, with TRBD2 identical over 7 bases. The CDR3 runs 16 residues. Germline CDR1 and CDR2: SGHRS and YFSETQ. The trim removed 0 bases at V and 1 base at J, leaving 6 bases unmatched.

In its sample, this clonotype was seen a few times. This rearrangement joins TRBV7-8 to TRBJ2-3; TRBD1 matches at 9 bases. Trimming took 5 bases from V and 4 from J; bases not matched to a gene: 10. Germline values: CDR1 SGHVS, CDR2 FQNEAQ. The CDR3 is 16 amino acids. The CDR3 is CASSPGQGRGADTQYF. In DNA, the CDR3 is TGTGCCAGCAGCCCAGGACAGGGGAGGGGCGCAGATACGCAGTATTTT.

This clonotype was picked up many times. This rearrangement joins TRBV7-6 to TRBJ2-2; tentatively, D is TRBD2 (6 bases). Per the germline V gene, CDR1 is SGHVS and CDR2 is FNYEAQ. V lost 1 base and J 4 bases, leaving 16 bases between the germline ends. This CDR3 has 17 residues. CDR3 sequence: CASSLGLSGLGTGELFF. CDR3 nucleotide sequence: TGTGCCAGCAGCTTAGGACTTAGCGGCCTGGGCACCGGGGAGCTGTTTTTT. The full variable domain, rest sourced from reference TRBV7-6 and TRBJ2-2, is GAGVSQSPRYKVTKRGQDVALRCDPISGHVSLYWYRQALGQGPEFLTYFNYEAQQDKSGLPNDRFSAERPEGSISTLTIQRTEQRDSAMYRCASSLGLSGLGTGELFFGEGSRLTVL.

This clonotype showed up just once. V and J are TRBV30 and TRBJ2-7, with 7 bases aligning to TRBD1. The CDR3 is 14 residues long. V was clipped by 1 base and J by 3 bases; unmatched bases: 6. Germline values: CDR1 GTSNPN, CDR2 SVGIG (reference sequence). The CDR3 nucleotides read TGTGCCTGGAGTGGGGGGACAGAGAGCTACGAGCAGTACTTC. Residues: CAWSGGTESYEQYF.

This clonotype was detected many times. The CDR3, as DNA: TGCGCCAGCAGCTTGGCCGAGGGACAGGGTCACGGGGAGCTGTTTTTT. Translating gives CASSLAEGQGHGELFF. The chain combines TRBV5-1 with TRBJ2-2, with 9 bases matching TRBD1. Germline V gene sequence: CDR1 SGHRS, CDR2 YFSETQ. The CDR3 contains 16 residues. Losses at the gene ends were 0 bases for V and 7 bases for J; bases not matched to a gene: 7.

This clonotype was picked up many times. The chain carries TRBV5-1 and TRBJ2-2; D gene ambiguous. Trimming cost V 2 bases and J 0 bases, with 5 bases left between them. Germline-derived CDR1 and CDR2 are SGHRS and YFSETQ. The CDR3 runs 14 residues. CDR3 DNA: TGCGCCAGCAGCTTAAACGCGAACACCGGGGAGCTGTTTTTT. It encodes CASSLNANTGELFF.

The V call is TRBV25-1, the J call TRBJ2-1, with 7 bases aligning to TRBD1. Losses at the gene ends were 4 bases for V and 5 bases for J; bases not matched to a gene: 5. The CDR3 totals 14 residues. Per germline, CDR1 MGHDK and CDR2 SYGVNS. In nucleotides, the CDR3 is TGTGCCAGCAGTGGATTCGGGACAGACAATGAGCAGTTCTTC. The encoded protein is CASSGFGTDNEQFF.

This sequence joins TRBV3-1 and TRBJ1-1; tentatively, D is TRBD1 (5 bases). The CDR3 contains 12 residues. CDR1 is LGHDT and CDR2 is YNNKEL in the germline V gene (reference sequence). Between the trimmed V and J ends, which lost 1 base and 6 bases, there was a span of 6 bases. CDR3 sequence reads: CASSQGGSEAFF. Written as DNA, the CDR3 is TGTGCCAGCAGCCAAGGGGGGTCTGAAGCTTTCTTT. Full variable domain (missing parts from reference TRBV3-1 and TRBJ1-1): DTAVSQTPKYLVTQMGNDKSIKCEQNLGHDTMYWYKQDSKKFLKIMFSYNNKELIINETVPNRFSPKSPDKAHLNLHINSLELGDSAVYFCASSQGGSEAFFGQGTRLTVV.

A note on this clonotype: It may be a read error: a sequence one base away is much more abundant. The J gene is TRBJ2-3, the V gene TRBV4-2; D possibly matches TRBD1 or TRBD2 (5 bases each). Germline-derived CDR1 and CDR2 are LGHNA and YNFKEQ. The CDR3 length is 15 residues. Trimming took 5 bases from V and 4 from J, leaving 16 bases between them. In DNA form, the CDR3 reads TGTGCCAGCAGCGCAGGGACCCCCTGGTCAGATACGCAGTATTTT. Translation gives CASSAGTPWSDTQYF.

The rearrangement uses TRBV7-2 and TRBJ2-1, with D possibly matching TRBD2 (5 bases). Trimming removed 5 bases from V and 5 bases from J, with 19 bases in between. The germline gives CDR1 SGHTA, CDR2 FQGNSA. The CDR3 is 16 residues long. CDR3 DNA sequence: TGTGCCAGCAGCCTCCCCGGGGTTAGCCCTGACAATGAGCAGTTCTTC. Protein product: CASSLPGVSPDNEQFF. Full variable domain (outside the CDR3, taken from reference TRBV7-2 and TRBJ2-1): GAGVSQSPSNKVTEKGKDVELRCDPISGHTALYWYRQSLGQGLEFLIYFQGNSAPDKSGLPSDRFSAERTGGSVSTLTIQRTQQEDSAVYLCASSLPGVSPDNEQFFGPGTRLTVL.

For this clonotype: Given a much more abundant clone one base away, this may be a read error. V usage is TRBV6-5 and J usage is TRBJ2-2; D is unresolved. The V gene's germline CDR1 is MNHEY and CDR2 SVGAGI. V was pared by 2 bases and J by 9 bases, with 10 bases between. The CDR3 contains 13 residues. The CDR3, as DNA: TGTGCCAGCAGTTACCCGAACCCTCGGGAGCTGTTTTTT. This sequence encodes CASSYPNPRELFF.

This clonotype was counted ten times or more. CDR3 DNA sequence: TGTGCCAGCAGTTTCCAGGGTACGGGACCATACAATGAGCAGTTCTTC. Amino acids: CASSFQGTGPYNEQFF. The chain recombines TRBV28 with TRBJ2-1; either TRBD1 or TRBD2 may supply D (5 bases each). The length of the CDR3 is 16 residues. Germline V gene data show CDR1 as MDHEN and CDR2 as SYDVKM. The V end was cut by 3 bases, the J end by 4 bases, with 16 bases between.

J is TRBJ1-1 and V is TRBV18; no firm D call. V was pared by 1 base and J by 10 bases, with 16 bases between. The CDR3 consists of 14 residues. Germline V CDR1 and CDR2: KGHSH, LQKENI. The CDR3 DNA reads as TGTGCCAGCTCACCACAATCTATAGATATTGGAGCTTTCTTT. Amino acids: CASSPQSIDIGAFF.

This clonotype has just a few counts. V gene TRBV2 combines with J gene TRBJ2-5; D may match TRBD1 or TRBD2 (5 bases each). The germline CDR1 and CDR2 sequences are SNHLY and FYNNEI. The CDR3 contains 16 residues. Deletions cut 6 bases from V and 2 bases from J, with 19 bases between. The CDR3 sequence: CASRIRTGTEQETQYF. CDR3 nucleotide sequence: TGTGCCAGCAGGATTCGAACCGGGACGGAGCAAGAGACCCAGTACTTC.

This clonotype was seen more than once but under ten times. V gene TRBV5-6 combines with J gene TRBJ2-2; no reliable D call. Germline V lookup: CDR1 SGHDT, CDR2 YYEEEE. CDR3 length: 13 amino acids. V was pared by 0 bases and J by 7 bases, with 7 bases between. The CDR3 sequence: CASSLVVIGELFF. The CDR3 DNA sequence: TGTGCCAGCAGCTTGGTCGTTATCGGGGAGCTGTTTTTT.

In its sample, this clonotype was seen a few times. The chain couples TRBV24-1 to TRBJ2-6; D uncertain. This CDR3 is built from 15 residues. Trimming pared 4 bases from V and 4 bases from J, leaving 10 bases between. Germline V CDR1 and CDR2: KGHDR, SFDVKD. The CDR3 sequence is CATSEGILGANVLTF. The DNA for the CDR3 is TGTGCCACCAGTGAGGGGATTCTCGGGGCCAACGTCCTGACTTTC.

In its sample, this clonotype was seen many times. V usage is TRBV20-1 and J usage is TRBJ1-1, with D uncertain. The germline gives CDR1 DFQATT, CDR2 SNEGSKA (reference sequence). Deletions cut 3 bases from V and 0 bases from J, with 5 bases between. The CDR3 runs to 12 residues. The CDR3 here is CSASRLNTEAFF. The CDR3 nucleotides read TGCAGTGCTAGTCGGCTGAACACTGAAGCTTTCTTT.

The chain employs TRBV2 and TRBJ2-4; D is possibly TRBD1 (7 bases). The CDR3 sequence is 13 residues long. Germline values: CDR1 SNHLY, CDR2 FYNNEI. Trimming shortened V by 2 bases and J by 6 bases, and 8 bases separated the two germline ends. In DNA, the CDR3 is TGTGCCAGCAGTGAACAGGGGGGAAACATTCAGTACTTC. Translating it yields CASSEQGGNIQYF.